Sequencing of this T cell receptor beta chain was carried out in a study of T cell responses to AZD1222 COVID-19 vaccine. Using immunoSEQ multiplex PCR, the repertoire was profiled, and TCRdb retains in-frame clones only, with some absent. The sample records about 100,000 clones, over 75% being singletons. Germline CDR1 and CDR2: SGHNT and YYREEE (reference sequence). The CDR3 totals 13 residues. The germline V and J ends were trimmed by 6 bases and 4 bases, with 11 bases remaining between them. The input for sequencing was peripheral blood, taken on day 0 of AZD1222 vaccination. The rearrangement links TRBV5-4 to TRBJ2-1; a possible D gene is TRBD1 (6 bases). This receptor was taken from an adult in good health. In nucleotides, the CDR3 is TGTGCCAGCACCCTGGACAGTTACAATGAGCAGTTCTTC. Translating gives CASTLDSYNEQFF.